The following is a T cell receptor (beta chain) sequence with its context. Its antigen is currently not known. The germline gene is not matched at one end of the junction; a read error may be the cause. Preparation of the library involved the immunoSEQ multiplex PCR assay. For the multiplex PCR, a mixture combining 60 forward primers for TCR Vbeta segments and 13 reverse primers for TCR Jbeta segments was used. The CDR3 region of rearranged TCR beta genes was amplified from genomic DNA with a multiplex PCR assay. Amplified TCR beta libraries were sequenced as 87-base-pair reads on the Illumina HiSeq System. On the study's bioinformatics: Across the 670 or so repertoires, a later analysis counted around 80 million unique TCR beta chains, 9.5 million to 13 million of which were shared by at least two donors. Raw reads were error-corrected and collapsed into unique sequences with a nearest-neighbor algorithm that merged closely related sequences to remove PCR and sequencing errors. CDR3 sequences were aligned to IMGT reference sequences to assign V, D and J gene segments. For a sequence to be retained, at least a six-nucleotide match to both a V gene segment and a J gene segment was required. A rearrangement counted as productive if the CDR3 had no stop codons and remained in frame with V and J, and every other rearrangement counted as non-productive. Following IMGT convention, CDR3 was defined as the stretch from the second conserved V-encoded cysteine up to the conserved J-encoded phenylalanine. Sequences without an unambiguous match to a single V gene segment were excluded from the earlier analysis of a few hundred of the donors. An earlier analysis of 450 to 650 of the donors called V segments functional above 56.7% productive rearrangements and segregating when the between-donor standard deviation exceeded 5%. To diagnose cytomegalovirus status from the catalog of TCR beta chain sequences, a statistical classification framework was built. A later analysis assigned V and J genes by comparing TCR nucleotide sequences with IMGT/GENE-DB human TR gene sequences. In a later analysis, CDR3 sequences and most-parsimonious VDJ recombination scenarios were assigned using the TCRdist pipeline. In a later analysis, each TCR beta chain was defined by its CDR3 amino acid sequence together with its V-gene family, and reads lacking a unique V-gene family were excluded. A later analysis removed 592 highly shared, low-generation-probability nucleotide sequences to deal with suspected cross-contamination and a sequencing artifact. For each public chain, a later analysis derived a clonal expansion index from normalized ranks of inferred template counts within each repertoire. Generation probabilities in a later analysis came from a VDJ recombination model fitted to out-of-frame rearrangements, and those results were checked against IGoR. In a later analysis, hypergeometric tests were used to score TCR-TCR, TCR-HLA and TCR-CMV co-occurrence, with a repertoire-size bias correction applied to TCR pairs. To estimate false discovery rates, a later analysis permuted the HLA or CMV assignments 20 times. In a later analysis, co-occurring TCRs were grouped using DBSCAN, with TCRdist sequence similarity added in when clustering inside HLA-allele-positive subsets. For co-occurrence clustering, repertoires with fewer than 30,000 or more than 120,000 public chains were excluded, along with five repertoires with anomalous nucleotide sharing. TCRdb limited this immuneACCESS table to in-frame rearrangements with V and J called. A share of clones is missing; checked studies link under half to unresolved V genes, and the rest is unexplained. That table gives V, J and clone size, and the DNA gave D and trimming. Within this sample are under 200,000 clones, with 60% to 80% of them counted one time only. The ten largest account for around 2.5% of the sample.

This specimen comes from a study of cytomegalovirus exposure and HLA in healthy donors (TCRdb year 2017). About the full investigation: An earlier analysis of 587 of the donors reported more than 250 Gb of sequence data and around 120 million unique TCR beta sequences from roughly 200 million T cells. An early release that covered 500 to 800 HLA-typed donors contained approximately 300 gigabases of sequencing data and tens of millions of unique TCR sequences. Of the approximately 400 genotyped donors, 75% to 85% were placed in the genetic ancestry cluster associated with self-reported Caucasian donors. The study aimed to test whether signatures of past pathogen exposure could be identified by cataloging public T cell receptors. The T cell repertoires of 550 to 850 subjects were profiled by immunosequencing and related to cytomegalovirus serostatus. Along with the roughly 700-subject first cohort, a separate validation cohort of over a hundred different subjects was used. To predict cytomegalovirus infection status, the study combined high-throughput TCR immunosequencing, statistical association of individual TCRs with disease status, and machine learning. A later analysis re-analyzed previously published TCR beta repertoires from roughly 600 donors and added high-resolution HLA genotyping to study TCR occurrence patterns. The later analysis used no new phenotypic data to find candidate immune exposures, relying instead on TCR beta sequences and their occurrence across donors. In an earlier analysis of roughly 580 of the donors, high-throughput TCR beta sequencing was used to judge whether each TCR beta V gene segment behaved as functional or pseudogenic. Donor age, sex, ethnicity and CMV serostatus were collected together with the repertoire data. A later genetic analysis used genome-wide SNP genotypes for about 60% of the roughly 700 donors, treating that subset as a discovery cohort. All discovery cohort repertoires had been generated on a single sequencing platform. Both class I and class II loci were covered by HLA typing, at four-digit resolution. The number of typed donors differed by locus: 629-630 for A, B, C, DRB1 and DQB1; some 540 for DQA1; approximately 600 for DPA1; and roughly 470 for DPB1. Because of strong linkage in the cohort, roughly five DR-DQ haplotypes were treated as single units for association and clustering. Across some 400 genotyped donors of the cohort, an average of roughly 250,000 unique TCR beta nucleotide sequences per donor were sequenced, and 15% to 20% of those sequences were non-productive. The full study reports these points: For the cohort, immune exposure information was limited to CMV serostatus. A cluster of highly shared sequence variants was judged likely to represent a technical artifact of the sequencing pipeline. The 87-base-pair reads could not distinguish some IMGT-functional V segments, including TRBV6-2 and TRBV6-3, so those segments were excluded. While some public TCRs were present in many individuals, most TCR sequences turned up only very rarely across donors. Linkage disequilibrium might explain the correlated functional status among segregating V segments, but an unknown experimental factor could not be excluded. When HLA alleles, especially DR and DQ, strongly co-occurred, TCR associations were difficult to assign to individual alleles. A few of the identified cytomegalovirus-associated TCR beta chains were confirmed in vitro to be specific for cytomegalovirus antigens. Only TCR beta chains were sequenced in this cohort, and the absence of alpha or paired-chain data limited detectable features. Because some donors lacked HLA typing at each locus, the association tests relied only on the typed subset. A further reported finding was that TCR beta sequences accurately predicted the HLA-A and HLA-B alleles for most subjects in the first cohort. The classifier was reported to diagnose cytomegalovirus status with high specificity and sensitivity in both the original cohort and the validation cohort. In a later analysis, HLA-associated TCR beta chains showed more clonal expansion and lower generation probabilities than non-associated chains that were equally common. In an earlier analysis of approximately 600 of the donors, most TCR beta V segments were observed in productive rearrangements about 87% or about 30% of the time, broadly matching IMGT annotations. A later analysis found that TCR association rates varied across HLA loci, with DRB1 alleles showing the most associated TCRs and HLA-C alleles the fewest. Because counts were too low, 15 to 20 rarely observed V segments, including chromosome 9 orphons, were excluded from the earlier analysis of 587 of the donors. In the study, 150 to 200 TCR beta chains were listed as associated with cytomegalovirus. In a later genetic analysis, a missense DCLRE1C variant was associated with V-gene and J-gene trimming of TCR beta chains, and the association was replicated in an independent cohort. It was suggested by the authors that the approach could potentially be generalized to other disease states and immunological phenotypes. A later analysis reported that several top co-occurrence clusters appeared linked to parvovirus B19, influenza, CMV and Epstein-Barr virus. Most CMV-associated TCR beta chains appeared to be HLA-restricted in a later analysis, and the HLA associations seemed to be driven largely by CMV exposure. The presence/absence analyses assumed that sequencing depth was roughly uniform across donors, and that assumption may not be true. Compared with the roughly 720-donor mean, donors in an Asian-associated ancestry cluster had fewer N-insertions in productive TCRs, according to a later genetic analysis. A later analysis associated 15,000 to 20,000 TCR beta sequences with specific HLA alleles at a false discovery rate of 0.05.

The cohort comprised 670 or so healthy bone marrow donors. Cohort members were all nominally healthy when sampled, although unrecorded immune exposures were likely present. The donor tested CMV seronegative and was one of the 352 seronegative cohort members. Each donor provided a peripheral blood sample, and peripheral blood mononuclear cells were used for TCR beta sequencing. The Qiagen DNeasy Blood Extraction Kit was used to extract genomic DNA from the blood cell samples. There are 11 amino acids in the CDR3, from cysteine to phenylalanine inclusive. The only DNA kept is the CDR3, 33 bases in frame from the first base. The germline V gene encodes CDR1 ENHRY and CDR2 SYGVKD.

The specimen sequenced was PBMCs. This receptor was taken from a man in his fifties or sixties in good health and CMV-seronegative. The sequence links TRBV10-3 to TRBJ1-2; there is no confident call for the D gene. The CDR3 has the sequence CAIREMGGYPF. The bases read TGTGCCATCAGGGAGATGGGAGGCTACCCCTTC.